The present TCR beta chain was sequenced within a study of CD8+CD57+ T cells in acquired aplastic anemia. The use of genomic DNA as template underpinned the TCR beta VDJ and CDR3 profiling. TCRdb processed the reads anew with MiXCR; each CDR3 protein has one entry. The sample yields 100,000 to 150,000 distinct CDR3 sequences, over 45% seen once. About this clonotype itself: A read error may produce the germline difference seen at one junction end.

The CDR3 covers 14 residues. Germline values: CDR1 MGHDK, CDR2 SYGVNS. This receptor was obtained from a human donor in good health, serving as a control. The source material was sorted CD4+, CD8+, or CD8+CD57+ T cells (not recorded which) from PBMCs. The chain employs TRBV25-1 and TRBJ1-4; D gene uncertain. As DNA, the CDR3 is TGTGCCAGCAGTGAAGGATGGGGAGCGGAAAAACTGTTCTTT. Residues: CASSEGWGAEKLFF.